The 26 T cell receptor beta chains below come from one sample, sequenced in a study of early T cells in non-severe SARS-CoV-2 infection. One entry per CDR3 protein, called by TCRdb with MiXCR from the 5' RACE reads. Of roughly 80,000 distinct CDR3 sequences in the sample, about 11% were seen once. The sample was whole blood, taken at baseline. These receptors originate from an adult who was a healthcare worker with PCR-confirmed SARS-CoV-2 infection or an uninfected control (not recorded which).

The rearrangement joins TRBV27 to TRBJ1-2; the D gene is possibly TRBD1 (6 bases). Trimming took 7 bases from V and 5 from J, leaving 23 bases between them. CDR3 length: 16 residues. Germline values: CDR1 MNHEY, CDR2 SMNVEV (reference sequence). This CDR3 reads CASIPSSGASQYGYTF. The CDR3 DNA is TGTGCCAGCATCCCATCATCAGGGGCTTCACAATATGGCTACACCTTC.

The chain carries TRBV11-2 and TRBJ1-6; the D gene is possibly TRBD1 (6 bases). The CDR3 length is 15 residues. Germline loops: CDR1 SGHAT, CDR2 FQNNGV. Trimming removed 2 bases from V and 8 bases from J, with 13 bases in between. CDR3 sequence reads: CASSLIRGAYSPLHF. DNA of the CDR3: TGTGCCAGCAGCTTAATCAGGGGCGCCTATTCACCCCTCCACTTT.

This clonotype has a handful of counts. The gene calls are TRBV7-2 and TRBJ2-5, with a tentative D call TRBD2 (5 bases). Germline CDR1 and CDR2: SGHTA and FQGNSA. Between the trimmed V and J ends, which lost 0 bases and 3 bases, there was a span of 17 bases. CDR3 length: 17 residues. CDR3 residues: CASSLAAWLAGEETQYF. As DNA, the CDR3 is TGTGCCAGCAGCTTAGCTGCGTGGCTAGCCGGCGAAGAGACCCAGTACTTC.

Ten or more counts support this clonotype. This chain joins TRBV6-1 and TRBJ1-2, with D possibly being TRBD1 (5 bases). CDR1 and CDR2 from the germline V gene are MNHNS and SASEGT. The V gene lost 6 bases and the J gene lost 4 bases, with 9 bases spanning the gap. There are 12 residues in the CDR3. This CDR3 is CASSEGSYGYTF. The CDR3, as DNA: TGTGCCAGCAGCGAGGGGTCCTATGGCTACACCTTC.

The chain has TRBV6-1 and TRBJ2-3; no firm D call. The CDR3 consists of 12 residues. In germline, CDR1 is MNHNS, CDR2 SASEGT. V lost 2 bases and J lost 6, with 6 bases in between. The chain's CDR3 is CASSELGDTQYF. The DNA of the CDR3 is TGTGCCAGCAGTGAACTAGGTGATACGCAGTATTTT.

In its sample, this clonotype was seen a few times. This chain uses TRBV6-5 with TRBJ1-2, with D tentatively TRBD1 (6 bases). Trimming took 4 bases from V and 9 from J, leaving 15 bases between them. The germline V gene encodes CDR1 MNHEY and CDR2 SVGAGI. The CDR3 spans 13 residues. The DNA for the CDR3 is TGTGCCAGCAGTTCCTCAGGGGTTAGGAGCTACACCTTC. Translated: CASSSSGVRSYTF.

This clonotype was counted at least ten times. The J gene is TRBJ1-5, the V gene TRBV7-6; 8 bases map to TRBD1. Trimming removed 5 bases from V and 5 bases from J; junction bases left unmatched: 20. CDR3 size: 19 residues. Germline V gene sequence: CDR1 SGHVS, CDR2 FNYEAQ. DNA for the CDR3: TGTGCCAGCAGCCCCCAGCACAGGACAGGGATCGGCATCGATCAGCCCCAGCATTTT. This gives the protein CASSPQHRTGIGIDQPQHF.

This clonotype was counted between two and nine times. The chain uses TRBV20-1 and TRBJ2-1; 12 bases align to TRBD2. J lost 6 bases, V lost 1 base, and 4 bases had no gene match. CDR1 is DFQATT and CDR2 is SNEGSKA in the germline V gene (reference sequence). The CDR3 sequence is 15 residues long. The CDR3 is CSARGTSGDVNEQFF. The CDR3, as DNA: TGCAGTGCTAGAGGGACTAGCGGGGATGTCAATGAGCAGTTCTTC.

In this sample, this clonotype turned up a few times. For the CDR3, the DNA is TGTGCCAGCAGTAAGACAGAAAACACTGAAGCTTTCTTT. Translating gives CASSKTENTEAFF. V usage is TRBV6-2 or TRBV6-3 and J usage is TRBJ1-1; a possible D gene is TRBD1 (5 bases). With 5 bases removed from V and 2 bases from J, the gap between germline ends came to 9 bases. The germline CDR1 and CDR2 sequences are MNHEY and SVGEGT. The CDR3 is 13 residues long.

The V call is TRBV7-8, the J call TRBJ2-5, with 9 bases fitting TRBD1. Germline V CDR1 and CDR2: SGHVS, FQNEAQ. The CDR3 is 15 amino acids. The V and J ends lost 4 bases and 3 bases, in that order; junction bases with no gene match: 6. CDR3: CASSSSGTGKETQYF. The CDR3 DNA is TGTGCCAGCAGCTCCTCCGGGACAGGGAAAGAGACCCAGTACTTC.

The V call is TRBV14, the J call TRBJ2-7, with 9 bases that match TRBD2. CDR1 and CDR2 (germline): SGHDN, FVKESK. CDR3 length: 15 amino acids. V was pared by 5 bases and J by 3 bases, with 8 bases of the junction left unmatched. In nucleotides, the CDR3 is TGTGCCAGCAGCAGTGGTAGCGGGGGCCTCTACGAGCAGTACTTC. Translation: CASSSGSGGLYEQYF.

The chain combines TRBV7-2 with TRBJ1-2; D is perhaps TRBD1 (5 bases). V lost 11 bases and J lost 7, with 14 bases in between. Germline assignment: CDR1 SGHTA and CDR2 FQGNSA. The CDR3 totals 11 residues. The CDR3 DNA reads as TGTGCCCTAGGTGCGGGGACTGGCTACACCTTC. It specifies CALGAGTGYTF.

There are many counts of this clonotype. V usage is TRBV4-1 and J usage is TRBJ1-1; perhaps TRBD1 as D (5 bases). In germline, CDR1 is MGHRA, CDR2 YSYEKL. The CDR3 sequence is 14 residues long. V lost 4 bases, J lost 3 bases, and 12 bases lay in between. The CDR3 protein is CASSLQGGDTEAFF. Here the CDR3 DNA reads TGCGCCAGCAGCCTTCAGGGAGGTGACACTGAAGCTTTCTTT.

This clonotype was detected only a few times. The genes are TRBV4-1 and TRBJ2-7, with D possibly being TRBD2 (6 bases). Germline lookup yields CDR1 MGHRA and CDR2 YSYEKL. V was pared by 0 bases and J by 0 bases, with 15 bases between. There are 17 residues in the CDR3. This CDR3 reads CASSQDGLGLNSYEQYF. The CDR3 DNA is TGCGCCAGCAGCCAAGACGGTCTGGGACTGAACTCCTACGAGCAGTACTTC.

The V call is TRBV6-2 or TRBV6-3, the J call TRBJ2-1, with a tentative D call TRBD2 (8 bases). Germline V gene lookup returns CDR1 MNHEY and CDR2 SVGEGT. The CDR3 sequence is 19 residues long. The ends were cut back, 0 bases at V and 6 bases at J, with 24 bases in the middle. In DNA, the CDR3 is TGTGCCAGCAGTTACTCGGATATGTCGGGAGGGACAGTATCCAATGAGCAGTTCTTC. Encoded protein: CASSYSDMSGGTVSNEQFF.

The chain links TRBV28 to TRBJ2-2; 7 bases line up with TRBD1. The germline V gene has CDR1 MDHEN and CDR2 SYDVKM. V dropped 6 bases and J dropped 0; count of bases not matched to a gene: 13. The CDR3 extends over 18 amino acids. The CDR3 loop is CASSRWDRLAANTGELFF. Here the CDR3 DNA reads TGTGCCAGCAGCAGATGGGACAGACTCGCAGCGAACACCGGGGAGCTGTTTTTT.

The chain combines TRBV19 with TRBJ2-3; D possibly corresponds to TRBD2 (6 bases). CDR3 length: 13 amino acids. Looked up from germline, CDR1 is LNHDA and CDR2 is SQIVND (reference sequence). V lost 7 bases to trimming and J lost 4 bases, with 12 bases between them. The CDR3 DNA is TGTGCCAGTACCCCGACTAGGGCAGATACGCAGTATTTT. Amino acids: CASTPTRADTQYF.

The sample holds many counts of this clonotype. The CDR3 nucleotides are TGTGCCAGCAGTGAATCAGCAAGGACCACAAATGAAAAACTGTTTTTT. This gives the protein CASSESARTTNEKLFF. The chain has TRBV25-1 and TRBJ1-4; D gene unclear. Trimming pared 1 base from V and 5 bases from J, leaving 14 bases between. The CDR3 is 16 amino acids. Germline CDR1 MGHDK, CDR2 SYGVNS.

CDR3 in amino acids: CASSFKPGEKLFF. DNA for the CDR3: TGTGCCAGCAGCTTCAAGCCGGGTGAAAAACTGTTTTTT. This chain links TRBV7-6 with TRBJ1-4; D gene unclear. Germline-derived CDR1 and CDR2 are SGHVS and FNYEAQ. The CDR3 is made up of 13 amino acids. With 3 bases removed from V and 7 bases from J, the gap between germline ends came to 9 bases.

This clonotype was seen repeatedly, ten times or more. V gene TRBV28 combines with J gene TRBJ2-1; D uncertain. CDR1 and CDR2 from the germline V gene are MDHEN and SYDVKM. There are 12 residues in the CDR3. V was trimmed by 1 base and J by 7 bases, leaving 5 bases between them. The CDR3 DNA sequence: TGTGCCAGCAGTTTATCTGGGAATGAGCAGTTCTTC. It codes for CASSLSGNEQFF.

The chain has TRBV5-1 and TRBJ2-7, with TRBD1 matching 7 bases. The CDR3 is 15 amino acids. In germline, CDR1 is SGHRS, CDR2 YFSETQ. V was clipped by 0 bases and J by 10 bases; unmatched bases: 13. The CDR3 spells CASSLERGGYVRQYF. CDR3 DNA: TGCGCCAGCAGCTTGGAGAGAGGGGGCTACGTTCGACAGTACTTC.

This clonotype came up a few times. V usage is TRBV28 and J usage is TRBJ1-2; tentative D call: TRBD1 (5 bases). Trimming removed 10 bases at V and 5 bases at J, with 14 bases between. CDR3 length equals 12 residues. Looked up from germline, CDR1 is MDHEN and CDR2 is SYDVKM. This CDR3 is CATDGASYGYTF. Written as DNA, the CDR3 is TGTGCCACCGATGGGGCTAGTTATGGCTACACCTTC.

This clonotype was counted only a few times. This sequence joins TRBV18 and TRBJ2-5; a possible D gene is TRBD2 (6 bases). This CDR3 is 13 amino acids long. Deletions cut 6 bases from V and 5 bases from J, with 13 bases between. Germline loops: CDR1 KGHSH, CDR2 LQKENI. CDR3 sequence reads: CASSTIADETQYF. DNA for the CDR3: TGTGCCAGCTCGACGATAGCGGATGAGACCCAGTACTTC.

This clonotype was seen a handful of times. The chain employs TRBV7-6 and TRBJ1-1; D is ambiguous. The CDR3 contains 16 residues. Per germline, CDR1 SGHVS and CDR2 FNYEAQ. Trimming stripped 1 base from V and 6 bases from J, with 18 bases between. CDR3 in DNA: TGTGCCAGCAGCTTAGGCGCAGCGGACGGCATCTCTGAAGCTTTCTTT. Translating it yields CASSLGAADGISEAFF.

This clonotype has a handful of counts. The chain couples TRBV2 to TRBJ1-2; TRBD1 matches at 9 bases. Losses at the gene ends were 6 bases for V and 4 bases for J; bases not matched to a gene: 9. The CDR3 extends over 15 amino acids. Germline V gene lookup returns CDR1 SNHLY and CDR2 FYNNEI. CDR3 loop: CASRDGTGKSYGYTF. The DNA for the CDR3 is TGTGCCAGCAGAGATGGGACAGGGAAGAGCTATGGCTACACCTTC.

This clonotype showed up many times. The chain joins TRBV5-1 to TRBJ2-7, with TRBD1 matching over 7 bases. The CDR3 is 13 amino acids. Germline values: CDR1 SGHRS, CDR2 YFSETQ. V lost 3 bases and J lost 4; bases outside the gene matches: 4. The CDR3 sequence is CASSSGTEYEQYF. As DNA, the CDR3 is TGCGCCAGCAGCTCCGGGACAGAATACGAGCAGTACTTC.